The clone carrying this T cell receptor beta chain appeared a few times. What it binds is unknown. Germline loops: CDR1 SGHTA, CDR2 FQGNSA. The CDR3 loop spans 12 amino acids. With 10 bases removed from V and 2 bases from J, the gap between germline ends came to 9 bases. This sample was taken from a study of T cell responses to AZD1222 COVID-19 vaccine. TCRdb keeps only in-frame clones here, not all; method: immunoSEQ multiplex PCR. This table has about 180,000 clones, approximately 92% appearing once. Overall study findings and caveats: Donors were mostly white British, more females; clonal diversity possibly underestimated.

The sequence came from an adult in good health. Sequenced material: peripheral blood, taken on day 0 of AZD1222 vaccination. This rearrangement joins TRBV7-2 to TRBJ1-3; the D is unclear. The CDR3 spells CAIDTTGNTIYF. In nucleotides, the CDR3 is TGTGCCATCGATACTACTGGAAACACCATATATTTT.